The 21 T cell receptor beta chains reported below all come from one sample, sequenced in a study of technical replicates of blood from a few donors. The method was immunoSEQ multiplex PCR; TCRdb's version includes in-frame clones alone and lacks a portion of them. Counted here are 60,000 to 80,000 clones, approximately 93% occurring once; the ten biggest clones make up roughly 4.7%. The sequenced sample consisted of PBMCs. The receptors come from a human donor in good health. Some clones in this sample may be carry-over from other donors' samples.

This clone was observed a handful of times. This rearrangement joins TRBV20-1 to TRBJ1-6; no clear D. Germline CDR1 reads DFQATT; CDR2 reads SNEGSKA (reference sequence). Trimming removed 3 bases from V and 16 bases from J, with 13 bases in between. The CDR3 is 11 amino acids. The CDR3: CSASSRRQLHF. The CDR3 DNA sequence: TGCAGTGCTAGTTCGCGGCGCCAGCTCCACTTT.

The genes are TRBV10-3 and TRBJ2-4; 10 nucleotides align to TRBD1. Germline CDR1 reads ENHRY; CDR2 reads SYGVKD. J lost 7 bases, V lost 10 bases, and 4 bases had no gene match. The CDR3 is 12 amino acids. The CDR3 loop is CATQDRGNIQYF. As DNA, the CDR3 is TGTGCCACCCAGGACAGGGGGAACATTCAGTACTTC.

This clone was counted once. V and J are TRBV7-9 and TRBJ2-1, with 13 positions matching TRBD2. The CDR3 is 16 amino acids. The junction had 9 bases not matched to a gene; V was cut back by 5 bases and J by 8 bases. CDR1 is SEHNR, CDR2 FQNEAQ, per germline (reference sequence). CDR3 region: CASSRGTSGNIDEQFF. CDR3 in DNA: TGTGCCAGCAGCCGGGGGACTAGCGGGAATATCGATGAGCAGTTCTTC.

This clone was seen a single time. This sequence joins TRBV5-4 and TRBJ2-2; a possible D gene is TRBD1 (5 bases). Germline V CDR1 and CDR2: SGHNT, YYREEE (reference sequence). This CDR3 spans 13 amino acids. V shed 4 bases and J shed 6 bases, with 10 bases lying between them. The DNA for the CDR3 is TGTGCCAGCAGCCAGGGATTCGCCGGGGAGCTGTTTTTT. It codes for CASSQGFAGELFF.

This rearrangement joins TRBV7-6 to TRBJ2-3; 15 bases are shared with TRBD2. The V gene's germline CDR1 is SGHVS and CDR2 FNYEAQ. The CDR3 runs 18 residues. V gave up 5 bases and J gave up 1 base; unmatched junction bases: 7. In DNA, the CDR3 is TGTGCCAGCAGCCTAATACGGACTAGCGGGAGGGGCACAGATACGCAGTATTTT. Translated, it gives CASSLIRTSGRGTDTQYF.

V and J are TRBV10-3 and TRBJ1-6; the D is unclear. Germline assignment: CDR1 ENHRY and CDR2 SYGVKD. The CDR3 is made up of 15 amino acids. The V gene lost 0 bases and the J gene lost 9 bases, with 12 bases spanning the gap. The CDR3 loop reads CAISESPGSSSPLHF. In DNA form, the CDR3 reads TGTGCCATCAGTGAGTCCCCAGGCTCGAGTTCACCCCTCCACTTT.

This chain joins TRBV7-8 and TRBJ2-1, with D perhaps matching TRBD2 (6 bases). Germline CDR1 reads SGHVS; CDR2 reads FQNEAQ. The CDR3 has 14 residues. V was pared by 5 bases and J by 7 bases, with 15 bases between. The CDR3 loop is CASSPPGGENEQFF. The CDR3 DNA reads TGTGCCAGCAGCCCCCCCGGAGGGGAGAATGAGCAGTTCTTC.

This sequence joins TRBV4-3 and TRBJ1-3, with D hard to call. Germline CDR1 LGHNA, CDR2 YSLEER. Trimming took off 0 bases at V and 0 bases at J, with 9 bases between the two ends. This CDR3 contains 16 residues. The CDR3 sequence is CASSQEHSSSGNTIYF. Here the CDR3 DNA reads TGCGCCAGCAGCCAAGAGCACAGCAGCTCTGGAAACACCATATATTTT.

The sample holds one count of this clone. CDR3 sequence reads: CASSRPGTSALYEQYF. The CDR3 nucleotides are TGTGCCAGCAGTCGACCCGGGACTAGCGCACTCTACGAGCAGTACTTC. This sequence joins TRBV4-2 and TRBJ2-7; 10 nucleotides agree with TRBD2. The CDR3 totals 16 residues. V was pared by 6 bases and J by 3 bases, with 11 bases of the junction left unmatched. CDR1 is LGHNA, CDR2 YNFKEQ, per germline.

The chain has TRBV4-2 and TRBJ2-1; 10 bases map to TRBD2. This CDR3 comprises 15 residues. Germline V gene data show CDR1 as LGHNA and CDR2 as YNFKEQ. Losses at the gene ends were 4 bases for V and 5 bases for J; bases not matched to a gene: 5. Written as DNA, the CDR3 is TGTGCCAGCAGCCCGGGACTAGCGCCAAACAATGAGCAGTTCTTC. This gives the protein CASSPGLAPNNEQFF.

The chain couples TRBV9 to TRBJ2-5, with 9 nucleotides matching TRBD1. The CDR3 extends over 14 amino acids. Unmatched junction bases numbered 4, after V lost 3 bases and J lost 4 bases. Germline V lookup: CDR1 SGDLS, CDR2 YYNGEE. The CDR3 here is CASSETGGGETQYF. The CDR3 nucleotides are TGTGCCAGCAGCGAGACAGGGGGGGGAGAGACCCAGTACTTC. Complete variable domain (other parts from reference TRBV9 and TRBJ2-5): DSGVTQTPKHLITATGQRVTLRCSPRSGDLSVYWYQQSLDQGLQFLIQYYNGEERAKGNILERFSAQQFPDLHSELNLSSLELGDSALYFCASSETGGGETQYFGPGTRLLVL.

This clone has a single count. The chain recombines TRBV27 with TRBJ2-3; 9 bases are shared with TRBD2. The CDR3 has 15 amino acids. V lost 8 bases, J lost 4 bases, and 10 bases stayed unmatched. The germline V gene encodes CDR1 MNHEY and CDR2 SMNVEV (reference sequence). The CDR3 DNA sequence: TGTGCCAGCGGTCGGGCGGGGGGGCCCCCAGATACGCAGTATTTT. This sequence encodes CASGRAGGPPDTQYF.

The chain links TRBV6-1 to TRBJ2-3, with 10 bases that match TRBD2. CDR1 and CDR2 from the germline V gene are MNHNS and SASEGT. The CDR3 length is 15 residues. V lost 6 bases and J lost 3; bases outside the gene matches: 6. Written as DNA, the CDR3 is TGTGCCAGCAGGAGAGGACTAGCGGAAACAGATACGCAGTATTTT. Protein sequence: CASRRGLAETDTQYF.

The J gene is TRBJ2-7, the V gene TRBV6-5, with D uncertain. Germline CDR1 and CDR2: MNHEY and SVGAGI. CDR3 size: 14 residues. V gave up 2 bases and J gave up 3 bases, with 11 bases separating them. CDR3 DNA: TGTGCCAGCAGTTACAATTACGAGAGCTACGAGCAGTACTTC. This codes for CASSYNYESYEQYF.

The genes are TRBV5-6 and TRBJ1-6; D may be TRBD1 (5 bases). The length of the CDR3 is 16 residues. The V end was cut by 1 base, the J end by 6 bases, with 14 bases between. The germline V gene encodes CDR1 SGHDT and CDR2 YYEEEE. The CDR3 is CASSLSTGIANSPLHF. The CDR3 DNA follows: TGTGCCAGCAGCTTGAGTACAGGTATCGCTAATTCACCCCTCCACTTT.

CDR3 DNA sequence: TGTGCCAGCATCGCCAGTACGGGGGTGAACATTCAGTACTTC. Translated, it gives CASIASTGVNIQYF. The chain has TRBV7-2 and TRBJ2-4, with a weak D call TRBD2 (6 bases). V was trimmed by 7 bases and J by 7 bases, leaving 17 bases between them. Germline V gene data show CDR1 as SGHTA and CDR2 as FQGNSA. The CDR3 covers 14 residues.

J is TRBJ1-1 and V is TRBV6-5; D is uncertain. The V gene lost 4 bases and the J gene lost 1 base, with 4 bases spanning the gap. From germline, CDR1 is MNHEY and CDR2 SVGAGI. The CDR3 consists of 12 residues. CDR3 residues: CASSSRNTEAFF. Here the CDR3 DNA reads TGTGCCAGCAGTTCTCGGAACACTGAAGCTTTCTTT.

J is TRBJ1-3 and V is TRBV6-6; TRBD1 matches at 8 bases. V shed 5 bases and J 0 bases; nucleotides not matched to a gene: 6. This CDR3 is built from 16 residues. Germline-derived CDR1 and CDR2 are MNHNY and SVGAGI (reference sequence). CDR3 in amino acids: CASSRDRLSSGNTIYF. The CDR3 coding sequence is TGTGCCAGCAGTCGGGACAGGCTGAGCTCTGGAAACACCATATATTTT.

This chain links TRBV14 with TRBJ1-1; no firm D call. V was clipped by 4 bases and J by 1 base, with 13 bases between them. This CDR3 comprises 15 residues. Per germline, CDR1 SGHDN and CDR2 FVKESK. The CDR3 DNA sequence: TGTGCCAGCAGCCGACTACACGGGCCGAACACTGAAGCTTTCTTT. Translated, it gives CASSRLHGPNTEAFF.

This chain links TRBV5-4 with TRBJ2-7; D possibly corresponds to TRBD1 (6 bases). Germline assignment: CDR1 SGHNT and CDR2 YYREEE (reference sequence). This CDR3 has 12 residues. The V end lost 5 bases, the J end lost 6 bases, and 12 bases lay between the germline ends. The CDR3 nucleotides are TGTGCCAGCAGTTTACAGGGCCTCGAGCAGTACTTC. The encoded protein is CASSLQGLEQYF.

The chain recombines TRBV7-2 with TRBJ1-4; no clear D. Trimming removed 2 bases from V and 5 bases from J, with 6 bases in between. The CDR3 is made up of 13 amino acids. Germline loops: CDR1 SGHTA, CDR2 FQGNSA. In DNA form, the CDR3 reads TGTGCCAGCAGCTTACAGAGGAATGAAAAACTGTTTTTT. It is translated as CASSLQRNEKLFF.